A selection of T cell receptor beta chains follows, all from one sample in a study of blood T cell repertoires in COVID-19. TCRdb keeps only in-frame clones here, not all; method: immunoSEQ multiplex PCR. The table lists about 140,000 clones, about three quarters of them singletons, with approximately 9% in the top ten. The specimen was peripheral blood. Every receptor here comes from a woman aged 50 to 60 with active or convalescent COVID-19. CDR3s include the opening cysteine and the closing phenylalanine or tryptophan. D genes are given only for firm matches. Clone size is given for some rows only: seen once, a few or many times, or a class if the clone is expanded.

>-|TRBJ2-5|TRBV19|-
CASSLPRAGGTETQYF
TGTGCCAGTAGTCTCCCCCGGGCAGGGGGGACGGAGACCCAGTACTTC
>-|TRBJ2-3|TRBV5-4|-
CASSPPEGAGDTQYF
TGTGCCAGCAGCCCACCGGAGGGGGCTGGTGATACGCAGTATTTT
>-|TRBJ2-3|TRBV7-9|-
CASSFGGDTQYF
TGTGCCAGCAGCTTTGGGGGGGATACGCAGTATTTT
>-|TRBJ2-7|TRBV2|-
CASSEDIFGEQYF
TGTGCCAGCAGTGAGGACATCTTCGGGGAGCAGTACTTC
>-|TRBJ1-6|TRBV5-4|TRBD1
CASSGTGDGSPLHF
TGTGCCAGCAGCGGGACAGGGGACGGGTCACCCCTCCACTTT
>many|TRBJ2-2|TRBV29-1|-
CSVVRFSNTGELFF
TGCAGCGTTGTGCGATTTTCGAACACCGGGGAGCTGTTTTTT
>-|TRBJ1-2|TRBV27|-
CASSFSGAYGYTF
TGTGCCAGCAGTTTTTCAGGGGCCTATGGCTACACCTTC
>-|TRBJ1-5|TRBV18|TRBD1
CASSSGGRSNQPQHF
TGTGCCAGCTCCTCAGGGGGAAGGAGCAATCAGCCCCAGCATTTT
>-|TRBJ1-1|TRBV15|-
CATGGQMNTEAFF
TGTGCCACCGGGGGACAAATGAACACTGAAGCTTTCTTT
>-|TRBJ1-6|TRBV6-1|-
CASGASSYNSPLHF
TGTGCCAGCGGGGCGAGCTCCTATAATTCACCCCTCCACTTT
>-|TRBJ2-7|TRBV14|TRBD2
CASSPRGAGAYYEQYF
TGTGCCAGCAGCCCCCGGGGAGCGGGAGCGTACTACGAGCAGTACTTC
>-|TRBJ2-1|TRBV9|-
CASSVEGGGKFEQFF
TGTGCCAGCAGCGTTGAGGGCGGGGGCAAATTTGAGCAGTTCTTC
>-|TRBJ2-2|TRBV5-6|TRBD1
CASSLYRGPTGELFF
TGTGCCAGCAGCTTATACAGGGGGCCAACCGGGGAGCTGTTTTTT
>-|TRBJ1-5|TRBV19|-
CASSAHTGGAIGYSNQPQHF
TGTGCCAGTAGTGCCCATACGGGGGGGGCTATTGGGTATAGCAATCAGCCCCAGCATTTT
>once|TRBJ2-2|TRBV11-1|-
CASQFGGNTGELFF
TGTGCCAGCCAATTCGGGGGGAACACCGGGGAGCTGTTTTTT
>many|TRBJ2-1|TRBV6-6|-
CASRSLLDRPEQFF
TGTGCCAGCAGATCCCTGCTCGACAGGCCCGAGCAGTTCTTC
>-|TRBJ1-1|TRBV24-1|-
CATRPAEKPSEAFF
TGTGCCACCAGACCTGCGGAGAAACCAAGTGAAGCTTTCTTT
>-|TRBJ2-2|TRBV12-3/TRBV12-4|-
CASRVLDGELFF
TGTGCCAGCAGGGTGCTAGACGGGGAGCTGTTTTTT
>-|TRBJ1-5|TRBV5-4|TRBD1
CASSLGLCGGQGSNQPQHF
TGTGCCAGCAGCTTGGGTTTGTGTGGGGGACAGGGTAGCAATCAGCCCCAGCATTTT
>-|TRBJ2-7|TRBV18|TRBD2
CASSPRLAGGPHEQYF
TGTGCCAGCTCACCACGTCTAGCGGGAGGGCCCCACGAGCAGTACTTC
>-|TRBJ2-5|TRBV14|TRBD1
CASRIGTGGRETQYF
TGTGCCAGCAGGATCGGGACAGGGGGCAGGGAGACCCAGTACTTC
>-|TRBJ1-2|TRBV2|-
CASRLLQGFLDSGYTF
TGTGCCAGCCGACTTTTACAGGGATTTTTGGACAGTGGCTACACCTTC
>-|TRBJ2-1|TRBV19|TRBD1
CASSLDRDEQFF
TGTGCCAGTAGCCTCGACAGGGATGAGCAGTTCTTC
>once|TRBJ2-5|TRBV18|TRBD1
CASSLSQPDRQETQYF
TGTGCCAGCTCACTGTCCCAACCGGACAGGCAAGAGACCCAGTACTTC